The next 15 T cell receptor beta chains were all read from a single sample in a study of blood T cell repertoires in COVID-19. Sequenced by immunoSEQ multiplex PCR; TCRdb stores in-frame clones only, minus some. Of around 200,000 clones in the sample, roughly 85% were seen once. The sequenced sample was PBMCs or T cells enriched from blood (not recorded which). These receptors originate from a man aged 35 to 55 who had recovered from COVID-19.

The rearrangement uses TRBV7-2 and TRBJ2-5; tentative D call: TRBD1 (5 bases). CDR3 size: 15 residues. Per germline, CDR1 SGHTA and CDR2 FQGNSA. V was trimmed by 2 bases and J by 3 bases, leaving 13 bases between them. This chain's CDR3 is CASSLMLGAEETQYF. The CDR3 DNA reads TGTGCCAGCAGCTTAATGTTAGGGGCGGAAGAGACCCAGTACTTC.

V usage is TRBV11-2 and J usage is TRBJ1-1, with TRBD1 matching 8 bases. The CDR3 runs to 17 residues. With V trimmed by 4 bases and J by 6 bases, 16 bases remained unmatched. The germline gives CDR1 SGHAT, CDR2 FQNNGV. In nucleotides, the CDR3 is TGTGCCAGCAGCTCGTTAGGTTGGACAGGGAATCGAGCTGAAGCTTTCTTT. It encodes CASSSLGWTGNRAEAFF.

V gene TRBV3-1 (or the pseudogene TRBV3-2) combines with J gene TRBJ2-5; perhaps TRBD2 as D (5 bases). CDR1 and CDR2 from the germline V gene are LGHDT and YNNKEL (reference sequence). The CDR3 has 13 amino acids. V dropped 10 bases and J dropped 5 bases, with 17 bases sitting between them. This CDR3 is CAIAPRGRETQYF. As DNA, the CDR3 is TGTGCCATCGCGCCCCGAGGGCGGGAGACCCAGTACTTC.

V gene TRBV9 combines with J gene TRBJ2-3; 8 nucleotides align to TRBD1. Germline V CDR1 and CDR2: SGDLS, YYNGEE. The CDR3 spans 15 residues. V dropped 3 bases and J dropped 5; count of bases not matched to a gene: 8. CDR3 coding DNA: TGTGCCAGCAGCGACGACAGGGGTTTGGGAGATACGCAGTATTTT. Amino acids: CASSDDRGLGDTQYF. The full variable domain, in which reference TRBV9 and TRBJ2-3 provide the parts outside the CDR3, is DSGVTQTPKHLITATGQRVTLRCSPRSGDLSVYWYQQSLDQGLQFLIQYYNGEERAKGNILERFSAQQFPDLHSELNLSSLELGDSALYFCASSDDRGLGDTQYFGPGTRLTVL.

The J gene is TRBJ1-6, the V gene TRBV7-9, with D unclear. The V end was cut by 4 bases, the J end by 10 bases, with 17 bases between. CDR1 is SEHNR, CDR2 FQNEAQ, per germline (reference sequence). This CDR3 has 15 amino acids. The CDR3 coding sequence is TGTGCCAGCAGCTACTCCATGGTTGGTCGGTCACCCCTCCACTTT. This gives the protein CASSYSMVGRSPLHF. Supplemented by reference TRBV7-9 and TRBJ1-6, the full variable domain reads DTGVSQNPRHKITKRGQNVTFRCDPISEHNRLYWYRQTLGQGPEFLTYFQNEAQLEKSRLLSDRFSAERPKGSFSTLEIQRTEQGDSAMYLCASSYSMVGRSPLHFGNGTRLTVT.

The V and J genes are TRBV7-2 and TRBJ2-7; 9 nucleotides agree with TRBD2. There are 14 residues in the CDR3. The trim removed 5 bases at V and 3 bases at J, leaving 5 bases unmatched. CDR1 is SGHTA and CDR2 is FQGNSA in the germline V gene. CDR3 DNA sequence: TGTGCCAGCAGCCTTAGCGGGAGAGGCTACGAGCAGTACTTC. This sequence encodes CASSLSGRGYEQYF. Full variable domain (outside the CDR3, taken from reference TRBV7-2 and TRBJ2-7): GAGVSQSPSNKVTEKGKDVELRCDPISGHTALYWYRQSLGQGLEFLIYFQGNSAPDKSGLPSDRFSAERTGGSVSTLTIQRTQQEDSAVYLCASSLSGRGYEQYFGPGTRLTVT.

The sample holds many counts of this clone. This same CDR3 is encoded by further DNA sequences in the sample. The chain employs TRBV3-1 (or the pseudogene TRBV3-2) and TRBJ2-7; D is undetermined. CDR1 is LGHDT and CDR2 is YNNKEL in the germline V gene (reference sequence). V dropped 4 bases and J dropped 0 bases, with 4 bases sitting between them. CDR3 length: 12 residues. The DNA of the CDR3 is TGTGCCAGCAGCCGGAGCTCCTACGAGCAGTACTTC. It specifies CASSRSSYEQYF.

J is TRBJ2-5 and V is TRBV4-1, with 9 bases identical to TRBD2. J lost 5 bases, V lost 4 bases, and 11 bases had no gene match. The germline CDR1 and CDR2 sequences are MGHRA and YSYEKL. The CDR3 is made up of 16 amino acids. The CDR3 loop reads CASSPKRTSDGETQYF. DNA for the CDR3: TGCGCCAGCAGCCCCAAACGGACTAGCGACGGGGAGACCCAGTACTTC.

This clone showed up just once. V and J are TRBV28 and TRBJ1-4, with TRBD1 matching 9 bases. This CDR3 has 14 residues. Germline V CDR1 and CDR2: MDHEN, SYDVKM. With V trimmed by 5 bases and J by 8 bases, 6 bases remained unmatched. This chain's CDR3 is CASSPGQGREKLFF. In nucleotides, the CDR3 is TGTGCCAGCAGTCCGGGACAGGGTCGAGAAAAACTGTTTTTT.

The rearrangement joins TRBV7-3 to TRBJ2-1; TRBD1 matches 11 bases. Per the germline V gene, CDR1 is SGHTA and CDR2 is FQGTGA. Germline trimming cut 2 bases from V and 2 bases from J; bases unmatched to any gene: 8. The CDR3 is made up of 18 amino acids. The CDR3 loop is CASSLLPGQGATYNEQFF. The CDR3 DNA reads TGTGCCAGCAGCTTACTCCCCGGACAGGGGGCCACCTACAATGAGCAGTTCTTC.

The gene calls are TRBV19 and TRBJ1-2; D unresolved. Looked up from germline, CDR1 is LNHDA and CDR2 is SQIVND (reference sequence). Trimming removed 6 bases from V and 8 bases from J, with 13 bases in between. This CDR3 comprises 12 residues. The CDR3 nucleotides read TGTGCCAGTAGACCGGCTGGAGGAGGCTACACCTTC. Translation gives CASRPAGGGYTF.

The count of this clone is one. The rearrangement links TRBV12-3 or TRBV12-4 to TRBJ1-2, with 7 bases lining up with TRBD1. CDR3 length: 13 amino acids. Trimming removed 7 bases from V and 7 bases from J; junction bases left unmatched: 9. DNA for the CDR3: TGTGCCAGCATTCGGGACAGCCAAAGTGGCTACACCTTC. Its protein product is CASIRDSQSGYTF.

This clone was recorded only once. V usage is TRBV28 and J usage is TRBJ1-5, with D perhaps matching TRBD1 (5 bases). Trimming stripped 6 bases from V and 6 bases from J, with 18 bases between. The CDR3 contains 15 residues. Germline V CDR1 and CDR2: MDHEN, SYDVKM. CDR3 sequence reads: CASSSTVSSLQPQHF. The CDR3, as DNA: TGTGCCAGCAGCTCGACAGTGAGCTCACTTCAGCCCCAGCATTTT.

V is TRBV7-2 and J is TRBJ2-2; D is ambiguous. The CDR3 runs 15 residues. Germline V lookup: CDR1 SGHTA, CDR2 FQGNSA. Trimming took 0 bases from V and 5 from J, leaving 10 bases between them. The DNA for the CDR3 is TGTGCCAGCAGCTTAGCCGGAGTGAGGACCGGGGAGCTGTTTTTT. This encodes CASSLAGVRTGELFF.

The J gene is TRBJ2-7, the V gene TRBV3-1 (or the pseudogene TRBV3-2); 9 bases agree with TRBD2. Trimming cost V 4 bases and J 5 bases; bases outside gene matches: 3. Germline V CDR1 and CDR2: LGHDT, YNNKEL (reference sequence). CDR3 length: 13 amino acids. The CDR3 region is CASSLAGADEQYF. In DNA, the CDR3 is TGTGCCAGCAGCCTAGCGGGAGCCGACGAGCAGTACTTC.